Below, 27 T cell receptor beta chains from the same sample are listed, as sequenced in a study of blood T cell repertoires in COVID-19. This table comes from immunoSEQ multiplex PCR, and its TCRdb copy is limited to in-frame clones, with some not included. The repertoire holds approximately 270,000 clones, around 86% seen once, with 2% to 2.5% in the top ten. Sequenced material: peripheral blood. These receptors were obtained from a man in his forties or fifties with acute or convalescent COVID-19.

The rearrangement joins TRBV4-1 to TRBJ2-3; 13 bases match TRBD2. With 4 bases clipped from V and 4 bases from J, the junction kept 11 bases outside the gene matches. The germline V gene encodes CDR1 MGHRA and CDR2 YSYEKL. This CDR3 has 18 amino acids. The DNA for the CDR3 is TGCGCCAGCAGCCGCACCCTCCGACTAGCGGGGGGTTCAGATACGCAGTATTTT. This translates into CASSRTLRLAGGSDTQYF.

The sample holds a few counts of this clone. J is TRBJ1-4 and V is TRBV19, with 10 bases aligning to TRBD1. The V and J ends lost 5 bases and 7 bases, in that order; junction bases with no gene match: 10. CDR3 length equals 16 residues. CDR1 LNHDA and CDR2 SQIVND come from the germline V gene (reference sequence). CDR3 residues: CASSVPPGTGAEKLFF. The CDR3 DNA is TGTGCCAGTAGTGTCCCCCCCGGGACAGGGGCTGAAAAACTGTTTTTT.

This chain joins TRBV11-2 and TRBJ2-7, with no clear D. CDR3 length: 14 residues. V dropped 1 base and J dropped 1 base, with 8 bases sitting between them. Germline CDR1 is SGHAT and CDR2 is FQNNGV. The CDR3 is CASSLGARSYEQYF. In nucleotides, the CDR3 is TGTGCCAGCAGCTTAGGCGCAAGATCCTACGAGCAGTACTTC.

The V gene is TRBV27, the J gene TRBJ1-1; 9 nucleotides match TRBD1. V lost 6 bases, J lost 1 base, and 6 bases stayed unmatched. Germline V gene sequence: CDR1 MNHEY, CDR2 SMNVEV (reference sequence). The CDR3 covers 15 residues. This CDR3 reads CASSRDRVGNTEAFF. The DNA for the CDR3 is TGTGCCAGCAGCCGGGACAGGGTCGGGAACACTGAAGCTTTCTTT.

This clone has more than one count but fewer than ten. This rearrangement joins TRBV27 to TRBJ2-3, with TRBD1 matching over 7 bases. The CDR3 runs to 14 residues. Trimming at V came to 8 bases and at J to 4 bases, leaving 9 bases not matched to a gene. Looked up from germline, CDR1 is MNHEY and CDR2 is SMNVEV (reference sequence). The CDR3 nucleotides read TGTGCCAGCGGTGACAGGGCCAGCGCAGATACGCAGTATTTT. Protein product: CASGDRASADTQYF.

This rearrangement joins TRBV6-5 to TRBJ1-1; 7 bases align to TRBD1. The CDR3 loop spans 13 amino acids. Germline CDR1 reads MNHEY; CDR2 reads SVGAGI. With V trimmed by 6 bases and J by 1 base, 2 bases remained unmatched. CDR3 DNA: TGTGCCAGCAGGGACAGGTCGAACACTGAAGCTTTCTTT. Amino acids: CASRDRSNTEAFF.

V usage is TRBV7-9 and J usage is TRBJ2-5, with D uncertain. This CDR3 has 13 amino acids. Germline V gene lookup returns CDR1 SEHNR and CDR2 FQNEAQ (reference sequence). The V end lost 5 bases, the J end lost 2 bases, and 9 bases lay between the germline ends. CDR3 nucleotide sequence: TGTGCCAGCAGCCGTGACTGGCAAGAGACCCAGTACTTC. Its translation is CASSRDWQETQYF.

This sequence joins TRBV19 and TRBJ2-3; 8 bases match TRBD2. J was trimmed by 4 bases and V by 10 bases; bases with no gene match: 13. This CDR3 spans 15 amino acids. Germline V gene sequence: CDR1 LNHDA, CDR2 SQIVND (reference sequence). This CDR3 reads CATIPWAGGADTQYF. DNA of the CDR3: TGTGCCACTATCCCCTGGGCGGGGGGCGCAGATACGCAGTATTTT.

This clone was seen a single time. This specimen includes other DNA sequences encoding the same CDR3. The chain couples TRBV6-5 to TRBJ2-5; possibly TRBD2 for D (7 bases). The V end was cut by 2 bases, the J end by 1 base, with 8 bases between. The germline CDR1 and CDR2 sequences are MNHEY and SVGAGI. The CDR3 extends over 14 amino acids. The CDR3 bases are TGTGCCAGCAGTTACGGGGGGGCCCAAGAGACCCAGTACTTC. It yields the protein CASSYGGAQETQYF.

This chain links TRBV30 with TRBJ1-2; TRBD1 is a possible D gene (6 bases). The CDR3 has 15 amino acids. The germline gives CDR1 GTSNPN, CDR2 SVGIG (reference sequence). The V end was cut by 1 base, the J end by 1 base, with 13 bases between. For the CDR3, the DNA is TGTGCCTGGAGTGAATCACAGGGAAATAACTATGGCTACACCTTC. Amino acid sequence: CAWSESQGNNYGYTF.

The V call is TRBV5-1, the J call TRBJ2-7; 7 bases align to TRBD1. Trimming at V came to 4 bases and at J to 3 bases, leaving 7 bases not matched to a gene. CDR1 and CDR2 from the germline V gene are SGHRS and YFSETQ. CDR3 length: 14 residues. The DNA for the CDR3 is TGCGCCAGCAGCCCCGGGACAGTTGGCTACGAGCAGTACTTC. Translation: CASSPGTVGYEQYF.

The chain joins TRBV18 to TRBJ2-5; possible D gene TRBD1, 6 bases. The CDR3 loop spans 14 amino acids. V dropped 5 bases and J dropped 4 bases, with 14 bases sitting between them. CDR1 is KGHSH, CDR2 LQKENI, per germline. The CDR3 sequence is CASSTTQGRETQYF. CDR3 sequence (DNA): TGTGCCAGCTCAACCACCCAGGGGAGAGAGACCCAGTACTTC.

J is TRBJ1-1 and V is TRBV5-1, with D hard to call. The CDR3 contains 15 residues. V was clipped by 0 bases and J by 3 bases, with 12 bases between them. CDR1 SGHRS and CDR2 YFSETQ come from the germline V gene. The DNA of the CDR3 is TGCGCCAGCAGCTTGGATGTCTTCGAGGACACTGAAGCTTTCTTT. Its protein is CASSLDVFEDTEAFF.

The chain employs TRBV3-1 (or the pseudogene TRBV3-2) and TRBJ2-2; D is undetermined. V was pared by 2 bases and J by 0 bases, with 13 bases between. The CDR3 runs 17 residues. Per the germline V gene, CDR1 is LGHDT and CDR2 is YNNKEL (reference sequence). The CDR3, as DNA: TGTGCCAGCAGCCAATCAACCTTTGGAGCGAACACCGGGGAGCTGTTTTTT. Its translation: CASSQSTFGANTGELFF.

The J gene is TRBJ2-7, the V gene TRBV18; D possibly corresponds to TRBD2 (5 bases). Germline lookup yields CDR1 KGHSH and CDR2 LQKENI. CDR3 length: 14 amino acids. V lost 0 bases and J 4 bases, leaving 10 bases between the germline ends. Here the CDR3 DNA reads TGTGCCAGCTCACCACCGGACGGGGTTTACGAGCAGTACTTC. Its protein is CASSPPDGVYEQYF.

V usage is TRBV5-1 and J usage is TRBJ2-1, with 10 nucleotides matching TRBD2. This CDR3 is built from 15 residues. Germline loops: CDR1 SGHRS, CDR2 YFSETQ. Trimming took 4 bases from V and 5 from J; bases not matched to a gene: 6. CDR3 coding DNA: TGCGCCAGCAGCCCTGGAGCGGGGGGGGACAATGAGCAGTTCTTC. Amino acid sequence: CASSPGAGGDNEQFF.

The rearrangement links TRBV5-1 to TRBJ1-1; 9 bases are shared with TRBD1. V was clipped by 4 bases and J by 1 base; unmatched bases: 8. CDR3 length equals 16 residues. Per germline, CDR1 SGHRS and CDR2 YFSETQ. CDR3 sequence (DNA): TGCGCCAGCAGCCCCGGGACAGGGAGGAGGAACACTGAAGCTTTCTTT. Translated: CASSPGTGRRNTEAFF.

V and J are TRBV7-6 and TRBJ1-1; D call uncertain. The CDR3 length is 11 residues. V dropped 4 bases and J dropped 11 bases, with 11 bases sitting between them. The germline V gene encodes CDR1 SGHVS and CDR2 FNYEAQ. The CDR3 region has the DNA TGTGCCAGCAGCTACGGTAACGGGGCTTTCTTT. Protein: CASSYGNGAFF.

The gene calls are TRBV5-1 and TRBJ2-2; TRBD2 is a possible D gene (5 bases). Deletions cut 0 bases from V and 3 bases from J, with 12 bases between. Germline CDR1 is SGHRS and CDR2 is YFSETQ. The CDR3 runs to 16 residues. The CDR3 DNA is TGCGCCAGCAGCTTGGCCTCGGGGTCGTACACCGGGGAGCTGTTTTTT. This sequence encodes CASSLASGSYTGELFF. Complete variable domain (other parts from reference TRBV5-1 and TRBJ2-2): KAGVTQTPRYLIKTRGQQVTLSCSPISGHRSVSWYQQTPGQGLQFLFEYFSETQRNKGNFPGRFSGRQFSNSRSEMNVSTLELGDSALYLCASSLASGSYTGELFFGEGSRLTVL.

CDR3 DNA sequence: TGTGCCAGCAGTACAGGACAGGGACATTCCTACGAGCAGTACTTC. Translation gives CASSTGQGHSYEQYF. The rearrangement uses TRBV27 and TRBJ2-7, with 8 bases fitting TRBD1. Germline V gives CDR1 MNHEY, CDR2 SMNVEV (reference sequence). V dropped 5 bases and J dropped 1; count of bases not matched to a gene: 7. The CDR3 sequence is 15 residues long.

The V gene is TRBV27, the J gene TRBJ2-6, with no clear D. This CDR3 has 15 amino acids. V shed 5 bases and J shed 0 bases, with 8 bases lying between them. CDR1 is MNHEY, CDR2 SMNVEV, per germline (reference sequence). Here the CDR3 reads CASSKPSSGANVLTF. The CDR3 bases are TGTGCCAGCAGTAAACCTAGCTCTGGGGCCAACGTCCTGACTTTC.

The chain links TRBV5-6 to TRBJ2-3, with 8 bases that match TRBD2. CDR3 length equals 16 residues. Germline CDR1 reads SGHDT; CDR2 reads YYEEEE. With V trimmed by 4 bases and J by 2 bases, 9 bases remained unmatched. CDR3 loop: CASSRRLASITDTQYF. DNA of the CDR3: TGTGCCAGCAGCCGACGACTAGCGAGTATCACAGATACGCAGTATTTT.

The chain combines TRBV5-4 with TRBJ1-6, with 8 bases identical to TRBD1. Germline V lookup: CDR1 SGHNT, CDR2 YYREEE (reference sequence). V was clipped by 4 bases and J by 10 bases; unmatched bases: 10. The CDR3 spans 15 residues. The CDR3 DNA reads as TGTGCCAGCAGCGGGCAGGGGGCGCCGGGATCACCCCTCCACTTT. This translates into CASSGQGAPGSPLHF.

CDR3 sequence reads: CASSLAGQGKGEQYF. In DNA, the CDR3 is TGCGCCAGCAGCTTGGCCGGACAGGGGAAGGGCGAGCAGTACTTC. J is TRBJ2-7 and V is TRBV5-1; TRBD1 agrees at 9 bases. The germline V gene has CDR1 SGHRS and CDR2 YFSETQ. Trimming removed 0 bases from V and 6 bases from J; junction bases left unmatched: 7. The CDR3 length is 15 residues. Together with reference TRBV5-1 and TRBJ2-7, the CDR3 gives the full variable domain: KAGVTQTPRYLIKTRGQQVTLSCSPISGHRSVSWYQQTPGQGLQFLFEYFSETQRNKGNFPGRFSGRQFSNSRSEMNVSTLELGDSALYLCASSLAGQGKGEQYFGPGTRLTVT.

This clone turned up a few times. The chain couples TRBV19 to TRBJ2-7; tentatively, D is TRBD1 (5 bases). CDR1 and CDR2 from the germline V gene are LNHDA and SQIVND (reference sequence). Trimming cost V 3 bases and J 2 bases, with 8 bases left between them. The CDR3 loop spans 13 amino acids. CDR3 sequence reads: CASSIAGPYEQYF. The CDR3 DNA is TGTGCCAGTAGTATCGCAGGGCCCTACGAGCAGTACTTC.

The chain is built from TRBV6-5 and TRBJ2-3, with TRBD1 matching 7 bases. Germline-derived CDR1 and CDR2 are MNHEY and SVGAGI. The junction had 9 bases not matched to a gene; V was cut back by 2 bases and J by 4 bases. The CDR3 is made up of 16 amino acids. The CDR3 sequence: CASSYHGQAFADTQYF. The CDR3 DNA reads as TGTGCCAGCAGTTACCACGGACAGGCATTCGCAGATACGCAGTATTTT.

This chain joins TRBV29-1 and TRBJ1-4, with TRBD1 matching over 7 bases. Germline values: CDR1 SQVTM, CDR2 ANQGSEA. The V segment lost 7 bases and the J segment 0 bases; nucleotides outside the gene matches: 5. This CDR3 comprises 14 residues. The CDR3 region is CSGLGTATNEKLFF. The CDR3 bases are TGCAGCGGATTAGGGACAGCAACTAATGAAAAACTGTTTTTT.